The clone carrying this T cell receptor (beta chain) has at least ten counts. What it binds is unknown. The sample belongs to a study of T-cell reconstitution after alpha-beta-depleted transplantation in children. Study outcomes and limitations: One year post-transplant, T-cell counts and diversity were largely derived from T cells produced anew. Expanded graft clones, several hundred of them, were reportedly the source of alpha-beta T cells about two months after transplant.

Unique molecular identifiers were used to barcode this TCRbeta library. TCRdb redid the calling of the PCR reads with MiXCR, one entry per CDR3 protein. The profile shows fewer than 150,000 distinct CDR3 sequences, more than 20% of them singletons. There are 14 residues in the CDR3. From germline, CDR1 is DFQATT and CDR2 SNEGSKA (reference sequence). V lost 3 bases to trimming and J lost 7 bases, with 15 bases between them. This specimen was PBMCs, mostly from graft donor cells, taken 180 days after TCRalphabeta/CD19-depleted stem cell transplant. The TCR comes from a male patient aged 2-15 years who had a stem cell transplant for chronic granulomatous disease, so the T cells may come from the graft donor. The chain carries TRBV20-1 and TRBJ1-4; D might be TRBD1 (6 bases). CDR3 in DNA: TGCAGTGCTAGGGACAGCGGGGGATTTGAAAAACTGTTTTTT. Translating it yields CSARDSGGFEKLFF.